Listed below are T cell receptor beta chains from one sample, sequenced in a study of blood T cell repertoires in COVID-19. Generated by immunoSEQ multiplex PCR, the TCRdb table keeps only in-frame clones and is missing some. Of 130,000 to 150,000 clones in the sample, approximately 90% were seen once. Material: peripheral blood. These receptors were collected from a woman in her forties with acute or convalescent COVID-19. Each CDR3 is given with its conserved first and last residue. D genes are given only for firm matches. A row's size may be missing; if present it is once, few, many or a size class.

d_gene	v_gene	abundance	j_gene	CDR3aa	CDR3nt
TRBD2	TRBV7-2	-	TRBJ2-4	CASSLVLAGGRRNIQYF	TGTGCCAGCAGCTTAGTCCTAGCGGGAGGCCGGAGGAACATTCAGTACTTC
-	TRBV20-1	-	TRBJ1-1	CSAPAGGAFF	TGCAGTGCTCCGGCGGGGGGAGCTTTCTTT
TRBD1	TRBV25-1	-	TRBJ1-1	CASSEWGQGTFEAFF	TGTGCCAGCAGTGAATGGGGACAGGGCACCTTTGAAGCTTTCTTT
-	TRBV13	-	TRBJ1-2	CASTLGSNYGYTF	TGTGCCAGCACCCTGGGGAGTAACTATGGCTACACCTTC
TRBD2	TRBV11-1	once	TRBJ2-3	CASSPQGGSGDTQYF	TGTGCCAGCAGCCCCCAGGGCGGGAGCGGGGATACGCAGTATTTT
TRBD1	TRBV4-1	-	TRBJ1-5	CASSQADRDNQPQHF	TGCGCCAGCAGCCAAGCAGACAGGGACAATCAGCCCCAGCATTTT
-	TRBV6-2/TRBV6-3	-	TRBJ1-2	CASSFRVAYGYTF	TGTGCCAGCAGTTTTCGGGTTGCCTATGGCTACACCTTC
-	TRBV28	-	TRBJ1-1	CASRLMNTEAFF	TGTGCCAGCAGACTAATGAACACTGAAGCTTTCTTT
TRBD2	TRBV3-1/TRBV3-2	-	TRBJ2-6	CASSRLGGGGVNVLTF	TGTGCCAGCAGCCGTCTTGGCGGGGGGGGTGTCAACGTCCTGACTTTC
TRBD2	TRBV27	-	TRBJ2-5	CASRLWGGQETQYF	TGTGCCAGCAGGTTATGGGGGGGACAAGAGACCCAGTACTTC
TRBD2	TRBV25-1	-	TRBJ2-1	CASSTSGRGNEQFF	TGTGCCAGCAGTACTAGCGGGAGGGGAAATGAGCAGTTCTTC
TRBD2	TRBV4-2	-	TRBJ2-1	CASSPPGIAGVGSEQFF	TGTGCCAGCAGCCCCCCGGGGATAGCGGGAGTGGGGAGTGAGCAGTTCTTC
-	TRBV6-2/TRBV6-3	-	TRBJ2-7	CASSLLILQGSSYEQYF	TGTGCCAGCAGTCTATTAATCTTACAGGGAAGTAGCTACGAGCAGTACTTC
TRBD2	TRBV3-1/TRBV3-2	-	TRBJ2-7	CASSRTSYEQYF	TGTGCCAGCAGTCGGACTAGCTACGAGCAGTACTTC
TRBD1	TRBV24-1	few	TRBJ2-3	CATESGQLEGTDTQYF	TGTGCCACCGAATCGGGACAGTTAGAGGGCACAGATACGCAGTATTTT
TRBD1	TRBV6-6	-	TRBJ1-2	CATDRDGNGYTF	TGTGCCACCGACAGGGACGGAAATGGCTACACCTTC
-	TRBV13	-	TRBJ1-3	CASSSYSKGNTIYF	TGTGCCAGCAGCTCCTACAGTAAGGGAAACACCATATATTTT
-	TRBV30	-	TRBJ1-5	CAWSTGVGQPQHF	TGTGCCTGGAGTACGGGGGTCGGTCAGCCCCAGCATTTT
-	TRBV19	-	TRBJ2-5	CASSIVGEGTQYF	TGTGCCAGTAGTATCGTAGGGGAAGGGACCCAGTACTTC
-	TRBV19	-	TRBJ2-6	CASSKQGLLSGANVLTF	TGTGCCAGTAGTAAGCAGGGGCTCCTCTCTGGGGCCAACGTCCTGACTTTC
TRBD2	TRBV27	-	TRBJ2-3	CASSWSSGSVTDTQYF	TGTGCCAGCAGTTGGTCAAGCGGGAGCGTGACAGATACGCAGTATTTT
-	TRBV5-4	-	TRBJ2-7	CASSFNGARYEQYF	TGTGCCAGCAGCTTTAACGGAGCGAGGTACGAGCAGTACTTC
TRBD1	TRBV19	-	TRBJ2-2	CASTGARELFF	TGTGCCAGCACAGGGGCCCGGGAGCTGTTTTTT